This TCR beta chain was retrieved from a study of glioma-infiltrating T cells after dendritic cell vaccination. The PCR used 60 V beta and 13 J beta primers. Generated by immunoSEQ multiplex PCR, the TCRdb table keeps only in-frame clones and is missing some. This sample has around 100,000 clones, with more than 80% found just once. The sequence was collected from a human donor with glioblastoma. The sample in question was blood, obtained before dendritic cell vaccination.

The CDR3 protein is CASSETPGQGLGWNTEAFF. The CDR3 DNA sequence: TGCGCCAGCAGTGAGACCCCGGGACAGGGATTGGGTTGGAACACTGAAGCTTTCTTT. The chain employs TRBV10-1 and TRBJ1-1; 9 bases map to TRBD1. CDR1 is WNHNN, CDR2 SYGVQD, per germline (reference sequence). The V segment lost 2 bases and the J segment 1 base; nucleotides outside the gene matches: 14. The CDR3 contains 19 residues.